This record looks at one T cell receptor (beta chain) sequence and its context. This entry is derived from a study of blood T cells in healthy people across ages. Germline assignment: CDR1 LGHNA and CDR2 YNFKEQ. The CDR3 consists of 15 residues. V lost 2 bases to trimming and J lost 5 bases, with 13 bases between them. Sample-barcoded 5' priming and a J-beta primer mix drove a second PCR of roughly 6 to 12 cycles. TCRdb reprocessed the 5' RACE reads via MiXCR and lists one record per CDR3 protein. The repertoire holds about a million distinct CDR3 sequences, just over 50% seen once, with roughly 23% in the top ten.

The clonotype originates from a woman aged 55-69 years in good health. The sequencing sample was made of blood. The J gene is TRBJ2-1, the V gene TRBV4-2, with unresolved D. The CDR3 DNA reads TGTGCCAGCAGCCAATCACGAGCCCCCAACAATGAGCAGTTCTTC. Translation gives CASSQSRAPNNEQFF.